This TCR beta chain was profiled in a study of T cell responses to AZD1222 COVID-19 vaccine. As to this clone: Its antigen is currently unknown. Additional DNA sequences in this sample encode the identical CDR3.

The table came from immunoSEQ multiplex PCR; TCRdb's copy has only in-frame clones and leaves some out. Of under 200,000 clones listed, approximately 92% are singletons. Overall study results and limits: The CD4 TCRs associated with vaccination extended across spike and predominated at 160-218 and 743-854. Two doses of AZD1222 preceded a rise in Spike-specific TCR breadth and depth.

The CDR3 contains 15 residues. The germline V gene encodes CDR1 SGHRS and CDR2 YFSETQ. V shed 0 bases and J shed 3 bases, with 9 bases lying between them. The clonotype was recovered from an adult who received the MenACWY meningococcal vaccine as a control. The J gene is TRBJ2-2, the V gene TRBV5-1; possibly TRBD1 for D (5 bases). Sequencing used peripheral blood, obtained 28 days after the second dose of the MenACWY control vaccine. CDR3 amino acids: CASSLGQGYTGELFF. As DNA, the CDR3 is TGCGCCAGCAGCTTGGGCCAGGGCTACACCGGGGAGCTGTTTTTT.